This note documents a single TCR beta chain sequence. Its antigen is currently not known. One base away there is no much larger clone; base qualities are not given. The sample comes from a study of blood T cell repertoires in COVID-19 (dated by TCRdb to the early 2020s). Study-level background: The collaborator samples originated in the United States, Italy and Spain and spanned the acute and convalescent phases of COVID-19. The prospective study material was composed of cDNA or gDNA derived from T cells, B-cell-depleted T cells, or PBMCs. Deeply sampled blood TCRbeta repertoires from subjects exposed to, actively infected with, or recovered from COVID-19 were included in the dataset. A freely available public database, intended as a resource for researchers studying the immune response to SARS-CoV-2, is where the repertoires were released. The samples were drawn from two sources: the first 160 participants of the ongoing ImmuneRACE study, and over 950 subjects contributed by 6 global collaborators. A de-identified subject ID, COVID-19 status, age in years and sex were almost always included in the sample metadata. HLA class I and class II types, where available, came from metadata supplied by the sample provider rather than from assay-based typing.

The collaborating institutions used their own protocols to collect whole blood in K2EDTA tubes. For TCRbeta analysis, collaborators shipped samples in one of three forms: frozen whole blood, isolated PBMCs, or DNA extracted from either of those sample types. Broad study findings and their caveats: The amount of clinical and demographic metadata varied by source and participant and was provided uncurated.

Trimming takes 2 bases from V and 0 bases from J, and the germline ends sit 9 bases apart. The CDR3 runs 14 amino acids, cysteine and phenylalanine included. Left in the record is the CDR3 DNA by itself, 42 bases read in frame from the first base. From the germline V gene, CDR1 is SGDLS and CDR2 is YYNGEE. TCRbeta CDR3 regions were amplified from genomic DNA using the immunoSEQ Assay, a bias-controlled multiplex PCR. The authors processed their data as follows. Within the assay, amplification of reference gene primers was used to estimate how many nucleated cells each sample contained. To quantify the absolute abundance of each unique TCRbeta CDR3 rearrangement, sequence reads were collapsed and filtered. For each sample, productive Simpson clonality was calculated as the square root of Simpson's diversity index over productive rearrangements. Entries here come from immuneACCESS through TCRdb and include only in-frame sequences with V and J called. Some clones fail to appear in such tables; in the studies checked, an unresolved V gene covers under half of the shortfall, and the cause of the remainder is unknown. V and J calls and clone size come straight from that table; D and trimming were deduced from the DNA. For this sample the table gives fewer than 45,000 clones, of which about 91% were detected only once. The leading ten clones occupy 15% to 19% of the sample.

Recombination connected TRBV9 to TRBJ2-7; perhaps TRBD2 is the D gene, with 5 bases matching. Sequencing used peripheral blood. The TCR sequence derives from a woman under 40 in a cohort sampled during active COVID-19. For the CDR3, the sequence is CASSVGGSSYEQYF. The DNA sequence is given as TGTGCCAGCAGCGTGGGTGGGAGCTCCTACGAGCAGTACTTC.